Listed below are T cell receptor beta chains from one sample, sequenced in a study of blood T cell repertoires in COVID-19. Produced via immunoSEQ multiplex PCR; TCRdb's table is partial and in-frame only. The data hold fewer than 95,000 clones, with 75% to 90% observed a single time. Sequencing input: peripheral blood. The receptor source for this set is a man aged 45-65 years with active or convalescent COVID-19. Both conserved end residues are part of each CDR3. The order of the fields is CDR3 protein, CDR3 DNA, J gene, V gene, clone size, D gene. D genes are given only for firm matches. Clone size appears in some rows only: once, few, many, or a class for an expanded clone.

CDR3aa: CASSQVLAVGNEQFF; CDR3nt: TGTGCCAGCAGCCAAGTTTTAGCGGTCGGCAATGAGCAGTTCTTC; j_gene: TRBJ2-1; v_gene: TRBV3-1/TRBV3-2; abundance: .; d_gene: .
CDR3aa: CASRSGTGAKNYGYTF; CDR3nt: TGTGCCAGCAGATCCGGGACAGGGGCGAAGAACTATGGCTACACCTTC; j_gene: TRBJ1-2; v_gene: TRBV28; abundance: .; d_gene: TRBD1
CDR3aa: CASSKGQGDYDEQYF; CDR3nt: TGCGCCAGCAGTAAGGGACAGGGTGATTACGACGAGCAGTACTTC; j_gene: TRBJ2-7; v_gene: TRBV4-1; abundance: .; d_gene: TRBD1
CDR3aa: CASSLYIAGSGNTIYF; CDR3nt: TGTGCCAGCAGCCTTTACATCGCGGGCTCTGGAAACACCATATATTTT; j_gene: TRBJ1-3; v_gene: TRBV28; abundance: .; d_gene: .
CDR3aa: CASSDIPSYEQYF; CDR3nt: TGTGCCAGCAGTGATATTCCGTCCTACGAGCAGTACTTC; j_gene: TRBJ2-7; v_gene: TRBV2; abundance: .; d_gene: .
CDR3aa: CASSEAEQQGHQPQHF; CDR3nt: TGTGCCAGCAGTGAAGCGGAACAACAGGGGCATCAGCCCCAGCATTTT; j_gene: TRBJ1-5; v_gene: TRBV2; abundance: few; d_gene: TRBD1
CDR3aa: CASSLVGDLTYNEQFF; CDR3nt: TGTGCCAGCAGCTTAGTAGGGGATCTCACCTACAATGAGCAGTTCTTC; j_gene: TRBJ2-1; v_gene: TRBV11-2; abundance: .; d_gene: .
CDR3aa: CASSQVYSGNTIYF; CDR3nt: TGCGCCAGCAGCCAAGTGTACTCTGGAAACACCATATATTTT; j_gene: TRBJ1-3; v_gene: TRBV4-3; abundance: .; d_gene: .
CDR3aa: CASSETGIQDNEQFF; CDR3nt: TGTGCCAGTAGCGAGACAGGGATCCAGGACAATGAGCAGTTCTTC; j_gene: TRBJ2-1; v_gene: TRBV19; abundance: .; d_gene: TRBD1
CDR3aa: CASGEQGEETEAFF; CDR3nt: TGCGCCAGCGGTGAACAGGGGGAGGAGACTGAAGCTTTCTTT; j_gene: TRBJ1-1; v_gene: TRBV23-1; abundance: .; d_gene: TRBD1
CDR3aa: CASSLSGGPYEQYF; CDR3nt: TGCGCCAGCAGCCTGTCGGGAGGGCCCTACGAGCAGTACTTC; j_gene: TRBJ2-7; v_gene: TRBV4-1; abundance: .; d_gene: TRBD2
CDR3aa: CSASLAGGFFLSYNEQFF; CDR3nt: TGCAGTGCTAGTCTGGCGGGAGGGTTTTTTTTATCCTACAATGAGCAGTTCTTC; j_gene: TRBJ2-1; v_gene: TRBV20-1; abundance: .; d_gene: TRBD2
CDR3aa: CASSHSRGQGNTIYF; CDR3nt: TGTGCCAGCAGCCACAGCAGGGGGCAGGGAAACACCATATATTTT; j_gene: TRBJ1-3; v_gene: TRBV3-1/TRBV3-2; abundance: .; d_gene: TRBD1
CDR3aa: CASSLVLAGVYNEQFF; CDR3nt: TGTGCCAGCAGCTTAGTGCTAGCGGGGGTCTACAATGAGCAGTTCTTC; j_gene: TRBJ2-1; v_gene: TRBV11-2; abundance: .; d_gene: TRBD2
CDR3aa: CASRGTGSSYNSPLHF; CDR3nt: TGTGCCAGCAGAGGGACAGGCAGCTCCTATAATTCACCCCTCCACTTT; j_gene: TRBJ1-6; v_gene: TRBV2; abundance: .; d_gene: TRBD1
CDR3aa: CASSRTSYTDTQYF; CDR3nt: TGTGCCAGCAGCAGGACTAGCTACACAGATACGCAGTATTTT; j_gene: TRBJ2-3; v_gene: TRBV9; abundance: .; d_gene: TRBD2
CDR3aa: CASSESQGTEAFF; CDR3nt: TGCGCCAGCAGTGAGTCGCAGGGCACTGAAGCTTTCTTT; j_gene: TRBJ1-1; v_gene: TRBV10-1; abundance: .; d_gene: .
CDR3aa: CASSIQTGLGEQYF; CDR3nt: TGTGCCAGCAGCATACAGACAGGGCTGGGAGAGCAGTACTTC; j_gene: TRBJ2-7; v_gene: TRBV27; abundance: .; d_gene: TRBD1
CDR3aa: CASSLNGGGAADTQYF; CDR3nt: TGTGCCAGCAGCTTAAACGGCGGGGGGGCTGCGGATACGCAGTATTTT; j_gene: TRBJ2-3; v_gene: TRBV7-2; abundance: once; d_gene: TRBD2
CDR3aa: CASRPTGQKKETQYF; CDR3nt: TGTGCCAGCAGACCTACGGGACAGAAAAAAGAGACCCAGTACTTC; j_gene: TRBJ2-5; v_gene: TRBV6-5; abundance: .; d_gene: TRBD1
CDR3aa: CASSLGGFQETQYF; CDR3nt: TGCGCCAGCAGCTTGGGCGGTTTCCAAGAGACCCAGTACTTC; j_gene: TRBJ2-5; v_gene: TRBV5-1; abundance: .; d_gene: .
CDR3aa: CASSLNTGVANEKLFF; CDR3nt: TGTGCCAGCAGCTTAAATACAGGGGTGGCTAATGAAAAACTGTTTTTT; j_gene: TRBJ1-4; v_gene: TRBV7-2; abundance: .; d_gene: TRBD1
CDR3aa: CASSPTGGITGELFF; CDR3nt: TGTGCCAGCAGTCCAACAGGGGGCATCACCGGGGAGCTGTTTTTT; j_gene: TRBJ2-2; v_gene: TRBV27; abundance: few; d_gene: TRBD1
CDR3aa: CASSETGDHTDTQYF; CDR3nt: TGCGCCAGCAGTGAGACAGGGGACCACACAGATACGCAGTATTTT; j_gene: TRBJ2-3; v_gene: TRBV10-2; abundance: .; d_gene: TRBD1
CDR3aa: CATSGPGYSNQPQHF; CDR3nt: TGTGCCACCAGTGGTCCAGGGTACAGCAATCAGCCCCAGCATTTT; j_gene: TRBJ1-5; v_gene: TRBV24-1; abundance: once; d_gene: .
CDR3aa: CASGQGKNTEAFF; CDR3nt: TGTGCCAGCGGACAGGGCAAGAACACTGAAGCTTTCTTT; j_gene: TRBJ1-1; v_gene: TRBV7-8; abundance: .; d_gene: TRBD1
CDR3aa: CATSHGLTVSLAGGLHYNEQFF; CDR3nt: TGTGCCACCAGCCACGGACTTACTGTTTCTTTAGCGGGGGGGCTTCACTACAATGAGCAGTTCTTC; j_gene: TRBJ2-1; v_gene: TRBV24-1; abundance: .; d_gene: TRBD2
CDR3aa: CASSYSTGTGDQPQHF; CDR3nt: TGTGCCAGCAGTTACTCGACGGGTACGGGGGACCAGCCCCAGCATTTT; j_gene: TRBJ1-5; v_gene: TRBV6-6; abundance: .; d_gene: .
CDR3aa: CASSSGTSGYTDTQYF; CDR3nt: TGTGCCAGCAGTTCCGGGACTAGCGGATACACAGATACGCAGTATTTT; j_gene: TRBJ2-3; v_gene: TRBV28; abundance: .; d_gene: TRBD2
CDR3aa: CASSLNAGGFKLQHF; CDR3nt: TGTGCCAGCAGCTTAAACGCTGGGGGGTTTAAGCTCCAGCATTTT; j_gene: TRBJ1-5; v_gene: TRBV7-2; abundance: .; d_gene: .
CDR3aa: CASSLGGREEKLFF; CDR3nt: TGTGCCAGCAGCTTAGGTGGCAGGGAAGAAAAACTGTTTTTT; j_gene: TRBJ1-4; v_gene: TRBV5-5; abundance: .; d_gene: .
CDR3aa: CASSAPYRAGPGPDPYNEQFF; CDR3nt: TGTGCCAGCAGCGCTCCTTACAGAGCGGGTCCCGGGCCCGATCCGTACAATGAGCAGTTCTTC; j_gene: TRBJ2-1; v_gene: TRBV9; abundance: .; d_gene: .
CDR3aa: CASSLRSGNQPQHF; CDR3nt: TGTGCCAGCAGTTTAAGGTCAGGAAATCAGCCCCAGCATTTT; j_gene: TRBJ1-5; v_gene: TRBV27; abundance: few; d_gene: .
CDR3aa: CASSYRGTYEQYF; CDR3nt: TGTGCCAGCAGCTACAGGGGGACCTACGAGCAGTACTTC; j_gene: TRBJ2-7; v_gene: TRBV27; abundance: once; d_gene: TRBD1
CDR3aa: CASTDRGLSYEQYF; CDR3nt: TGTGCCAGTACCGACAGGGGCCTCTCCTACGAGCAGTACTTC; j_gene: TRBJ2-7; v_gene: TRBV19; abundance: few; d_gene: TRBD1
CDR3aa: CASREGTSGRNEQFF; CDR3nt: TGTGCCAGCAGGGAGGGGACTAGCGGGAGGAATGAGCAGTTCTTC; j_gene: TRBJ2-1; v_gene: TRBV6-5; abundance: .; d_gene: TRBD2
CDR3aa: CAISFQGTDTQYF; CDR3nt: TGTGCCATCAGCTTTCAGGGGACAGATACGCAGTATTTT; j_gene: TRBJ2-3; v_gene: TRBV10-3; abundance: .; d_gene: .
CDR3aa: CASSSDRQVPSYEQYF; CDR3nt: TGTGCCAGCAGTTCGGACCGACAGGTTCCCTCCTACGAGCAGTACTTC; j_gene: TRBJ2-7; v_gene: TRBV27; abundance: .; d_gene: .
CDR3aa: CASSFEGSVTYGYTF; CDR3nt: TGTGCCAGCAGTTTCGAGGGTAGTGTGACCTATGGCTACACCTTC; j_gene: TRBJ1-2; v_gene: TRBV6-6; abundance: .; d_gene: .
CDR3aa: CASSLTVNSPLHF; CDR3nt: TGCGCCAGCAGCTTGACGGTAAATTCACCCCTCCACTTT; j_gene: TRBJ1-6; v_gene: TRBV5-1; abundance: .; d_gene: .
CDR3aa: CASSSLGPTGGETQYF; CDR3nt: TGTGCCAGCAGTTCCCTCGGTCCCACCGGTGGAGAGACCCAGTACTTC; j_gene: TRBJ2-5; v_gene: TRBV6-5; abundance: many; d_gene: .
CDR3aa: CASSGQRTGYEQYF; CDR3nt: TGTGCCAGCAGCGGACAAAGGACAGGGTACGAGCAGTACTTC; j_gene: TRBJ2-7; v_gene: TRBV7-8; abundance: .; d_gene: TRBD1
CDR3aa: CASSLRQGTYGYTF; CDR3nt: TGTGCCAGCAGCTTAAGACAGGGGACCTATGGCTACACCTTC; j_gene: TRBJ1-2; v_gene: TRBV7-2; abundance: .; d_gene: TRBD1
CDR3aa: CASSAQGESYEQYF; CDR3nt: TGTGCCAGCAGTGCACAGGGGGAGTCCTACGAGCAGTACTTC; j_gene: TRBJ2-7; v_gene: TRBV2; abundance: few; d_gene: TRBD1
CDR3aa: CAQSRAYSNQPQHF; CDR3nt: TGTGCCCAATCGAGGGCGTATAGCAATCAGCCCCAGCATTTT; j_gene: TRBJ1-5; v_gene: TRBV30; abundance: .; d_gene: .
CDR3aa: CASSQSIAGEQFF; CDR3nt: TGCGCCAGCAGTCAATCGATAGCGGGAGAGCAGTTCTTC; j_gene: TRBJ2-1; v_gene: TRBV23-1; abundance: .; d_gene: TRBD2
CDR3aa: CASATSGLTNTGELFF; CDR3nt: TGTGCTAGTGCGACTAGCGGGTTAACGAACACCGGGGAGCTGTTTTTT; j_gene: TRBJ2-2; v_gene: TRBV12-5; abundance: .; d_gene: TRBD2
CDR3aa: CASSLATTVYGNTIYF; CDR3nt: TGTGCCAGCAGCTTAGCGACTACAGTATATGGAAACACCATATATTTT; j_gene: TRBJ1-3; v_gene: TRBV7-6; abundance: .; d_gene: .
CDR3aa: CASRGRGGPAQETQYF; CDR3nt: TGTGCCAGCAGGGGGCGGGGGGGCCCCGCCCAAGAGACCCAGTACTTC; j_gene: TRBJ2-5; v_gene: TRBV3-1/TRBV3-2; abundance: once; d_gene: TRBD2
CDR3aa: CASSQADRIGYGYTF; CDR3nt: TGTGCCAGCAGCCAAGCGGACAGGATCGGCTATGGCTACACCTTC; j_gene: TRBJ1-2; v_gene: TRBV3-1/TRBV3-2; abundance: .; d_gene: TRBD1
CDR3aa: CASIRQGTYEQYF; CDR3nt: TGCGCCAGCATTAGACAGGGGACGTACGAGCAGTACTTC; j_gene: TRBJ2-7; v_gene: TRBV5-1; abundance: .; d_gene: TRBD1
CDR3aa: CASSVGAGKNTIYF; CDR3nt: TGTGCCAGCAGCGTAGGGGCAGGGAAGAACACCATATATTTT; j_gene: TRBJ1-3; v_gene: TRBV9; abundance: few; d_gene: .
CDR3aa: CASSTTGGSYNSPLHF; CDR3nt: TGTGCCAGTAGCACGACAGGGGGCTCCTATAATTCACCCCTCCACTTT; j_gene: TRBJ1-6; v_gene: TRBV19; abundance: once; d_gene: TRBD1
CDR3aa: CASSALGQYRSGANVLTF; CDR3nt: TGTGCCAGCAGTGCGTTGGGACAGTACCGCTCTGGGGCCAACGTCCTGACTTTC; j_gene: TRBJ2-6; v_gene: TRBV6-1; abundance: .; d_gene: TRBD1
CDR3aa: CASSLGQGQFF; CDR3nt: TGTGCCAGCAGTTTAGGGCAGGGGCAGTTCTTC; j_gene: TRBJ2-1; v_gene: TRBV28; abundance: .; d_gene: .
CDR3aa: CASSLNPGQGGSGANVLTF; CDR3nt: TGCGCCAGCAGCTTGAATCCGGGACAGGGAGGCTCTGGGGCCAACGTCCTGACTTTC; j_gene: TRBJ2-6; v_gene: TRBV5-1; abundance: .; d_gene: TRBD1
CDR3aa: CASSEARYNSPLHF; CDR3nt: TGTGCCAGCAGTGAAGCGAGGTATAATTCACCCCTCCACTTT; j_gene: TRBJ1-6; v_gene: TRBV2; abundance: few; d_gene: .
CDR3aa: CASSQEWDRGSYGYTF; CDR3nt: TGTGCCAGCAGCCAAGAATGGGACAGGGGTTCATATGGCTACACCTTC; j_gene: TRBJ1-2; v_gene: TRBV4-2; abundance: .; d_gene: TRBD1